What follows are 18 T cell receptor beta chains derived from one specimen sequenced in a study of shared clonotypes between healthy human individuals. Method: immunoSEQ multiplex PCR; TCRdb's copy keeps in-frame clones and lacks some. The sample carries 1,500,000 or so clones, roughly 96% recorded once. Sequencing used naive CD4+ T cells sorted from blood. Subset specified: CD45RA+ positively selected. The receptor set was obtained from a man aged 25-40 years in good health.

Concerning this clone: Different DNA sequences within this sample yield the same CDR3. The chain uses TRBV5-1 and TRBJ2-5, with D perhaps matching TRBD1 (6 bases). V lost 2 bases and J 5 bases, leaving 10 bases between the germline ends. CDR1 and CDR2 (germline): SGHRS, YFSETQ. This CDR3 has 13 residues. The CDR3: CASSLQGSETQYF. The CDR3 nucleotides are TGCGCCAGCAGCTTACAGGGTTCGGAGACCCAGTACTTC. Using reference TRBV5-1 and TRBJ2-5 for the parts outside the CDR3, the full variable domain is KAGVTQTPRYLIKTRGQQVTLSCSPISGHRSVSWYQQTPGQGLQFLFEYFSETQRNKGNFPGRFSGRQFSNSRSEMNVSTLELGDSALYLCASSLQGSETQYFGPGTRLLVL.

The CDR3 spells CASRSQGDNYGYTF. CDR3 bases: TGTGCCAGCAGATCCCAGGGGGATAACTATGGCTACACCTTC. The V call is TRBV25-1, the J call TRBJ1-2, with 7 nucleotides matching TRBD1. The CDR3 has 14 residues. The V gene end was trimmed by 6 bases and the J gene end by 1 base; junction bases not matched to a gene: 5. Germline CDR1 is MGHDK and CDR2 is SYGVNS.

Only one count was recorded for this clone. This chain uses TRBV4-1 with TRBJ2-7; 10 positions agree with TRBD1. CDR1 is MGHRA and CDR2 is YSYEKL in the germline V gene. Losses at the gene ends were 7 bases for V and 4 bases for J; bases not matched to a gene: 7. The CDR3 spans 14 residues. In DNA, the CDR3 is TGCGCCAGCAAGGCGGGACAGGGGTCGTACGAGCAGTACTTC. Protein product: CASKAGQGSYEQYF.

The chain has TRBV5-1 and TRBJ2-1; D uncertain. V lost 0 bases and J 3 bases, leaving 10 bases between the germline ends. The germline V gene encodes CDR1 SGHRS and CDR2 YFSETQ. CDR3 length equals 15 residues. CDR3: CASSLAITLYNEQFF. CDR3 in DNA: TGCGCCAGCAGCTTGGCTATAACCCTCTACAATGAGCAGTTCTTC.

Comment on this clone: Other DNA variants within this sample encode the same CDR3. This chain uses TRBV27 with TRBJ2-2; no definite D call. Germline V gene data show CDR1 as MNHEY and CDR2 as SMNVEV (reference sequence). Trimming shortened V by 3 bases and J by 0 bases, and 8 bases separated the two germline ends. This CDR3 comprises 15 residues. CDR3 region: CASSLRGTNTGELFF. CDR3 in DNA: TGTGCCAGCAGTTTGAGAGGAACGAACACCGGGGAGCTGTTTTTT.

The chain has TRBV5-4 and TRBJ2-4; 8 positions agree with TRBD1. V lost 1 base and J lost 5; bases outside the gene matches: 2. Germline CDR1 SGHNT, CDR2 YYREEE (reference sequence). The CDR3 totals 14 residues. CDR3 region: CASSLRGQENIQYF. The DNA of the CDR3 is TGTGCCAGCAGCTTGCGGGGACAGGAAAACATTCAGTACTTC.

This clone is a singleton in its sample. The gene calls are TRBV18 and TRBJ2-2; tentatively, D is TRBD1 (5 bases). V was shortened by 5 bases and J by 3 bases, with 16 bases between the two germline ends. The CDR3 runs 16 residues. The germline gives CDR1 KGHSH, CDR2 LQKENI. CDR3 sequence reads: CASSSLDNPDTGELFF. CDR3 bases: TGTGCCAGCTCATCGCTGGACAACCCGGACACCGGGGAGCTGTTTTTT. The entire variable domain, with the rest obtained from reference TRBV18 and TRBJ2-2, is as follows: NAGVMQNPRHLVRRRGQEARLRCSPMKGHSHVYWYRQLPEEGLKFMVYLQKENIIDESGMPKERFSAEFPKEGPSILRIQQVVRGDSAAYFCASSSLDNPDTGELFFGEGSRLTVL.

The chain recombines TRBV2 with TRBJ2-3; TRBD2 might be the D (5 bases). CDR3 length: 14 amino acids. Deletions cut 7 bases from V and 1 base from J, with 12 bases between. Germline-derived CDR1 and CDR2 are SNHLY and FYNNEI. The CDR3 sequence is CASTGGLGTDTQYF. In nucleotides, the CDR3 is TGTGCCAGCACCGGAGGTCTCGGCACAGATACGCAGTATTTT. Drawing the rest from reference TRBV2 and TRBJ2-3, the complete variable domain is EPEVTQTPSHQVTQMGQEVILRCVPISNHLYFYWYRQILGQKVEFLVSFYNNEISEKSEIFDDQFSVERPDGSNFTLKIRSTKLEDSAMYFCASTGGLGTDTQYFGPGTRLTVL.

The chain has TRBV10-3 and TRBJ1-3; a weak D match, TRBD1 (5 bases). From germline, CDR1 is ENHRY and CDR2 SYGVKD. V lost 0 bases and J lost 3, with 9 bases in between. The CDR3 has 15 amino acids. CDR3 in DNA: TGTGCCATCAGTGAGTCGGTGCAGGGTGGAAACACCATATATTTT. Translation: CAISESVQGGNTIYF.

The chain has TRBV19 and TRBJ1-5; a weak D match, TRBD1 (5 bases). Germline-derived CDR1 and CDR2 are LNHDA and SQIVND (reference sequence). V was cut by 6 bases and J by 5 bases, with 17 bases left in between. The CDR3 is 15 residues long. The CDR3 sequence is CASSPFWGDHQPQHF. The CDR3 nucleotides are TGTGCCAGTAGCCCCTTTTGGGGGGACCATCAGCCCCAGCATTTT. Full variable domain (rest looked up from reference TRBV19 and TRBJ1-5): DGGITQSPKYLFRKEGQNVTLSCEQNLNHDAMYWYRQDPGQGLRLIYYSQIVNDFQKGDIAEGYSVSREKKESFPLTVTSAQKNPTAFYLCASSPFWGDHQPQHFGDGTRLSIL.

This chain links TRBV28 with TRBJ2-5; D may correspond to TRBD1 or TRBD2 (5 bases each). Trimming cost V 7 bases and J 2 bases, with 20 bases left between them. Germline CDR1 and CDR2: MDHEN and SYDVKM. This CDR3 is 16 amino acids long. The CDR3 loop is CASTLRVLGTQETQYF. Written as DNA, the CDR3 is TGTGCCAGCACTTTGAGGGTTCTTGGGACGCAAGAGACCCAGTACTTC.

The chain joins TRBV10-3 to TRBJ2-3; D is possibly TRBD2 (5 bases). The CDR3 has 15 residues. Trimming removed 5 bases at V and 2 bases at J, with 14 bases between. CDR1 and CDR2 (germline): ENHRY, SYGVKD. The CDR3 reads CAISQGLTNTDTQYF. DNA of the CDR3: TGTGCCATCAGTCAAGGACTTACTAACACAGATACGCAGTATTTT.

The gene calls are TRBV5-1 and TRBJ2-5; TRBD2 aligns across 13 bases. Germline V gives CDR1 SGHRS, CDR2 YFSETQ. The V gene end was trimmed by 4 bases and the J gene end by 4 bases; junction bases not matched to a gene: 16. The CDR3 has 19 amino acids. This chain's CDR3 is CASSPWTLAGGPSGETQYF. CDR3 nucleotide sequence: TGCGCCAGCAGCCCCTGGACACTAGCGGGAGGGCCCTCCGGAGAGACCCAGTACTTC.

Note on this clone: The sample carries other DNA sequences with the same CDR3. V gene TRBV5-1 combines with J gene TRBJ1-1, with D possibly TRBD1 on 6 matching bases. With 0 bases removed from V and 6 bases from J, the gap between germline ends came to 9 bases. In germline, CDR1 is SGHRS, CDR2 YFSETQ. This CDR3 contains 13 residues. The CDR3 DNA reads as TGCGCCAGCAGCTTGGAGGGGGTCGCTGAAGCTTTCTTT. It translates to CASSLEGVAEAFF.

The V and J genes are TRBV4-1 and TRBJ1-1; D is perhaps TRBD1 (6 bases). Germline V gene sequence: CDR1 MGHRA, CDR2 YSYEKL. The V end was cut by 6 bases, the J end by 1 base, with 12 bases between. The CDR3 has 14 amino acids. The CDR3 DNA reads TGCGCCAGCAGACGTCCGGGACAGAACACTGAAGCTTTCTTT. Translation gives CASRRPGQNTEAFF.

This chain joins TRBV7-8 and TRBJ2-3, with 7 bases identical to TRBD2. V trimming: 1 base; J trimming: 4 bases; junction bases outside the gene matches: 11. The CDR3 extends over 17 amino acids. From germline, CDR1 is SGHVS and CDR2 FQNEAQ. The CDR3 spells CASSLVGRGRGADTQYF. CDR3 in DNA: TGTGCCAGCAGCTTAGTGGGGAGGGGACGGGGCGCAGATACGCAGTATTTT.

The rearrangement links TRBV29-1 to TRBJ1-3; D perhaps matches TRBD1 (5 bases). There are 12 residues in the CDR3. Germline V gene lookup returns CDR1 SQVTM and CDR2 ANQGSEA. V was cut by 4 bases and J by 4 bases, with 8 bases left in between. The CDR3 bases are TGCAGCGTTGGGCGACAGGGAAACACCATATATTTT. Its translation: CSVGRQGNTIYF.

This chain links TRBV18 with TRBJ2-5, with D maybe TRBD1 (6 bases). CDR3 length equals 14 residues. The germline V gene encodes CDR1 KGHSH and CDR2 LQKENI. V was trimmed by 2 bases and J by 2 bases, leaving 9 bases between them. Here the CDR3 DNA reads TGTGCCAGCTCACCAGACAGGACACAAGAGACCCAGTACTTC. This encodes CASSPDRTQETQYF.